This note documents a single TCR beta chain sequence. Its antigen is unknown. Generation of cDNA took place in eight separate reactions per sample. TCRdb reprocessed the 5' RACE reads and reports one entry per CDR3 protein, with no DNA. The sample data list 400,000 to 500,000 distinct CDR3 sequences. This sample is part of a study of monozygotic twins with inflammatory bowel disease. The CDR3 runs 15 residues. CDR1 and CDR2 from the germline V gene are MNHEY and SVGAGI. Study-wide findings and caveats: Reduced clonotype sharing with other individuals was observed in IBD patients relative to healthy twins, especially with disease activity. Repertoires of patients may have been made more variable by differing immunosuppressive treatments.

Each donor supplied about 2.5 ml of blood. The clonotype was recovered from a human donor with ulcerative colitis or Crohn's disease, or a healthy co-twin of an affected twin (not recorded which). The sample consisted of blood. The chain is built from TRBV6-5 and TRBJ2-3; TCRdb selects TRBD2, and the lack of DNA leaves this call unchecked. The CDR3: CASSYASGVTDTQYF.